This entry concerns a single TCR beta chain. This sample is part of a study of T cells in Graves' hyperthyroidism and ophthalmopathy. Amplified regions were TCR beta CDR3 sequences from RNA transcripts. Researchers ran a first-round RT-PCR on the TCR CDR3 using the HTBI primer set. TCRdb ran MiXCR on the multiplex PCR reads and lists one entry per CDR3 protein. Found here are approximately 570,000 distinct CDR3 sequences, 15% to 20% of them singletons; the top ten hold 45% to 50%. Sample: blood. This clonotype originated in a man aged 40-49 years with Graves' ophthalmopathy.

CDR3 in amino acids: CASSLGTSGPQETQYF. DNA for the CDR3: TGTGCCAGCAGCTTGGGGACTAGCGGGCCGCAAGAGACCCAGTACTTC. The J gene is TRBJ2-5, the V gene TRBV5-4; 11 bases fit TRBD2. J was trimmed by 2 bases and V by 0 bases; bases with no gene match: 3. From germline, CDR1 is SGHNT and CDR2 YYREEE (reference sequence). The CDR3 is 16 residues long.